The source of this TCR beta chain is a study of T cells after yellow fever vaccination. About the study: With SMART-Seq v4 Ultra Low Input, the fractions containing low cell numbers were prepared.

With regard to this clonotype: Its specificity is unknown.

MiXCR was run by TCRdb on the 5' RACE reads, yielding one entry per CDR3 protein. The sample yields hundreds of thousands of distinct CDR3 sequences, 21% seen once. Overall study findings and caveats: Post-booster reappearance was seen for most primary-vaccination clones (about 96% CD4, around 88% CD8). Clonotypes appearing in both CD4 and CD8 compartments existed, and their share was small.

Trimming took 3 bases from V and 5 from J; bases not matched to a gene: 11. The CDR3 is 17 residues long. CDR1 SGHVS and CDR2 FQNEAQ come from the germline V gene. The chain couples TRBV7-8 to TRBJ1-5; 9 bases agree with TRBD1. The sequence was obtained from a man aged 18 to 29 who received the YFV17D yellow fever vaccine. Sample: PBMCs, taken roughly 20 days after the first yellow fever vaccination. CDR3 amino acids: CASSFGTGGGWYQPQHF. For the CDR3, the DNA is TGTGCCAGCAGCTTTGGTACAGGGGGCGGTTGGTATCAGCCCCAGCATTTT.